Each of the 15 T cell receptor beta chains below was sequenced from the same sample in a study of cytomegalovirus exposure and HLA in healthy donors. A multiplex PCR was run with 60 Vbeta primers and 13 Jbeta primers. The data were produced by immunoSEQ multiplex PCR, yet TCRdb's version contains in-frame clones alone and is incomplete. Of around 150,000 clones listed, approximately 85% were seen once; the top ten hold about 9.3%. The specimen was PBMCs. These receptors all stem from a man in his late teens or twenties in good health and CMV-seropositive.

The CDR3 loop is CASRVDLQETQYF. As DNA, the CDR3 is TGCGCCAGCCGCGTCGACTTACAAGAGACCCAGTACTTC. The V gene is TRBV5-1, the J gene TRBJ2-5, with unresolved D. This CDR3 comprises 13 residues. The germline gives CDR1 SGHRS, CDR2 YFSETQ. Trimming left V 7 bases short and J 2 bases short, with 12 bases between.

The gene calls are TRBV30 and TRBJ1-2; maybe TRBD1 (5 bases). Trimming cost V 7 bases and J 2 bases, with 8 bases left between them. Germline CDR1 and CDR2: GTSNPN and SVGIG (reference sequence). The CDR3 is 11 residues long. The CDR3: CALQENYGYTF. The CDR3 region has the DNA TGTGCCTTACAGGAGAACTATGGCTACACCTTC.

The chain recombines TRBV21-1 with TRBJ1-3; the listed D gene, TRBD1, was not tested against the DNA. TRBV21-1 is a recognized pseudogene. The CDR3 runs 12 residues. The CDR3 here is CASSSSRDTIYF. In DNA form, the CDR3 reads TGTGCCAGCAGCAGCTCCAGGGACACCATATATTTT.

This clone was seen only a few times. The chain recombines TRBV5-6 with TRBJ1-1; no clear D gene. Germline assignment: CDR1 SGHDT and CDR2 YYEEEE. CDR3 length equals 11 residues. V was clipped by 2 bases and J by 7 bases, with 6 bases between them. CDR3 sequence reads: CASSFSSEAFF. DNA for the CDR3: TGTGCCAGCAGCTTTAGCAGTGAAGCTTTCTTT.

In this sample, this clone turned up a few times. The chain is built from TRBV6-4 and TRBJ2-1; the D gene is possibly TRBD2 (6 bases). The CDR3 is made up of 15 amino acids. CDR1 is MRHNA and CDR2 is SNTAGT in the germline V gene. V was pared by 4 bases and J by 5 bases, with 15 bases between. The CDR3 reads CASSVGAGGNNEQFF. The CDR3 DNA reads TGTGCCAGCAGTGTAGGGGCCGGGGGAAACAATGAGCAGTTCTTC.

On this clone: Other DNA sequences from this sample encode an identical CDR3 as well. This CDR3 is CASNRDRGSSYNSPLHF. The CDR3 region has the DNA TGTGCCAGCAACAGAGACAGGGGAAGCTCCTATAATTCACCCCTCCACTTT. The rearrangement uses TRBV5-6 and TRBJ1-6, with TRBD1 matching over 8 bases. V lost 6 bases, J lost 0 bases, and 8 bases stayed unmatched. This CDR3 has 17 amino acids. Germline V gene data show CDR1 as SGHDT and CDR2 as YYEEEE.

As concerns this clone: At one end the junction does not follow the germline gene, possibly because of a read error. This chain uses TRBV5-1 with TRBJ1-5, with TRBD1 as a possible D gene (5 bases). This CDR3 region has 15 residues. Germline CDR1 and CDR2: SGHRS and YFSETQ. Written as DNA, the CDR3 is TGCGCCAGCAGCTTGGGGGGGGAGCGCAATCAGCCCCGGCATTTT. Amino acid sequence: CASSLGGERNQPRHF. Full variable domain (rest looked up from reference TRBV5-1 and TRBJ1-5): KAGVTQTPRYLIKTRGQQVTLSCSPISGHRSVSWYQQTPGQGLQFLFEYFSETQRNKGNFPGRFSGRQFSNSRSEMNVSTLELGDSALYLCASSLGGERNQPRHFGDGTRLSIL.

V and J are TRBV10-3 and TRBJ2-5, with TRBD2 matching over 9 bases. CDR1 ENHRY and CDR2 SYGVKD come from the germline V gene. Germline trimming cut 6 bases from V and 1 base from J; bases unmatched to any gene: 6. The CDR3 consists of 15 residues. The CDR3 bases are TGTGCCATCAGAAAAGCGGGGGGAAGCCAAGAGACCCAGTACTTC. As protein: CAIRKAGGSQETQYF.

This clone is a singleton in its sample. This sequence joins TRBV9 and TRBJ2-2, with D possibly being TRBD2 (6 bases). Between the trimmed V and J ends, which lost 1 base and 2 bases, there was a span of 15 bases. Germline loops: CDR1 SGDLS, CDR2 YYNGEE. The CDR3 runs to 17 residues. The CDR3 sequence is CASSVWRPGLNTGELFF. CDR3 DNA: TGTGCCAGCAGCGTATGGCGCCCGGGACTTAACACCGGGGAGCTGTTTTTT.

This chain links TRBV6-1 with TRBJ2-4; 9 nucleotides agree with TRBD2. The V gene's germline CDR1 is MNHNS and CDR2 SASEGT. The CDR3 is 13 residues long. The J segment lost 5 bases and the V segment lost 8 bases, leaving 4 bases of the junction unmatched. In nucleotides, the CDR3 is TGTGCCAGCGCTAGCGGGGCCCAAAACATTCAGTACTTC. The encoded protein is CASASGAQNIQYF.

The rearrangement uses TRBV5-1 and TRBJ2-6; D remains ambiguous. There are 15 residues in the CDR3. V lost 4 bases, J lost 1 base, and 9 bases lay in between. CDR1 SGHRS and CDR2 YFSETQ come from the germline V gene. The CDR3 loop reads CASSLGTSGANVLTF. CDR3 bases: TGCGCCAGCAGCCTGGGCACTTCTGGGGCCAACGTCCTGACTTTC.

The chain's CDR3 is CAWKFAGTAPGEQYF. The CDR3 DNA sequence: TGTGCCTGGAAGTTCGCCGGGACAGCTCCTGGCGAGCAGTACTTC. This chain joins TRBV30 and TRBJ2-7, with TRBD1 identical over 7 bases. Looked up from germline, CDR1 is GTSNPN and CDR2 is SVGIG (reference sequence). This CDR3 is 15 amino acids long. The V gene end was trimmed by 4 bases and the J gene end by 6 bases; junction bases not matched to a gene: 15.

The chain uses TRBV5-1 and TRBJ1-1; D not resolved. V lost 4 bases, J lost 6 bases, and 7 bases lay in between. The CDR3 runs to 11 residues. Looked up from germline, CDR1 is SGHRS and CDR2 is YFSETQ. The CDR3 DNA is TGCGCCAGCAGCACGGTCTCTGAAGCTTTCTTT. It codes for CASSTVSEAFF.

V and J are TRBV12-5 and TRBJ1-5; TRBD1 aligns across 7 bases. Unmatched junction bases numbered 14, after V lost 5 bases and J lost 4 bases. The germline V gene encodes CDR1 LGHNT and CDR2 FRNRAP. This CDR3 is built from 17 residues. CDR3: CASGITSTGDLNQPQHF. Here the CDR3 DNA reads TGTGCTAGTGGTATCACTTCAACAGGGGACTTAAATCAGCCCCAGCATTTT.

Only one count was recorded for this clone. The chain combines TRBV29-1 with TRBJ2-2; 9 bases match TRBD2. CDR1 SQVTM and CDR2 ANQGSEA come from the germline V gene. V was pared by 5 bases and J by 6 bases, with 16 bases of the junction left unmatched. The CDR3 has 17 amino acids. CDR3 amino acids: CSVPQRGAGALSGELFF. The CDR3 nucleotides are TGCAGCGTTCCTCAGCGGGGGGCTGGGGCCTTATCCGGGGAGCTGTTTTTT.